Sequencing of this TCR beta chain was carried out in a study of post-analysis software for immune sequencing data (dated by TCRdb to the mid-2010s). In terms of the full investigation: The recorded disease courses included relapsing-remitting, secondary progressive and progressive-relapsing multiple sclerosis, and some patients had no subtype annotation. A subset of samples was prepared in parallel using single-end sample barcoding, then pooled and co-amplified after Illumina adapter ligation. The multiple sclerosis patient repertoires were compared with 10 to 12 previously published healthy control repertoires from donors aged about 6 to 25 years.

Turning to this clonotype: This clone's antigen is unknown. No clone much larger than this one lies a single base away; base qualities are absent.

Counted from cysteine to phenylalanine, this CDR3 has 12 amino acids. The read is trimmed to its CDR3 DNA, 36 bases read in frame from base 1. As encoded in the germline V gene (reference sequence), CDR1 is DFQATT while CDR2 is SNEGSKA. V is clipped by 6 bases and J by 2 bases, and the sequence between their germline boundaries is 10 bases long. The paper as a whole reports these results and caveats: Roughly 5 TRBV segments, including TRBV5-6, TRBV5-1 and TRBV20-1, were significantly more frequent in patients than controls. The control group was slightly older than the multiple sclerosis patient group. Normalized Chao1 diversity was significantly lower in multiple sclerosis patients than controls, suggesting substantial peripheral T-cell clonal expansion. Strong co-clustering of samples prepared in the same batch was shown by direct clustering with F measure, prompting a batch-effect correction.

The library was built by means of PCR. Sequencing was carried out with an Illumina HiSeq 2500. To reduce PCR and sequencing biases, unique molecular identifiers were incorporated into the TCR beta cDNA libraries. Roughly 500,000 cDNA molecules were obtained per 1 to 10 million input T cells, so each molecule approximated one T cell. The patient libraries were prepared and sequenced with the same protocol used for the earlier healthy control dataset. Within a given batch, samples were prepared together, multiplexed and sequenced on the same HiSeq lane. The paper's processing steps were these. Raw barcoded reads were processed with MIGEC, and single-read molecular identifier groups were discarded before consensus assembly and CDR3 extraction. Clonotype tables were post-analysed with VDJtools, normalizing diversity by down-sampling all datasets to the smallest sample size. To correct batch-related cross-sample contamination, repertoire overlap clustering matched CDR3 amino acid sequences but not nucleotide sequences. The raw public data were reprocessed by TCRdb itself: fastp quality trimming at Q25, MiXCR clonotype calling, in-frame beta chains only. CDR3 protein duplicates are merged, each entry listing the most common genes and DNA. The V and J calls were determined by TCRdb, not by the authors. The sample contains about 540,000 distinct CDR3 sequences, around 31% of them found a single time. The ten largest clones add up to 4.5% to 7.5% of the sample.

To demonstrate the VDJtools post-analysis software, the study profiled TCR beta repertoires from the peripheral blood of around 13 young patients with multiple sclerosis. Multiple sclerosis patients were children and adolescents aged about 6 to 16 years. This clonotype was sampled from a girl between 2 and 17 years old with multiple sclerosis. Sequenced: blood. The V gene is TRBV20-1 and the J gene is TRBJ2-5; no D segment can be confidently identified. This receptor has the CDR3 CSAPDAQETQYF. The DNA sequence is given as TGCAGTGCCCCGGACGCGCAAGAGACCCAGTACTTC.